The source of this T cell receptor (beta chain) is a study of shared clonotypes between healthy human individuals. The study's findings and limits: A handful of donors shared about 4.5% of their naive CD4 clonotypes.

In germline, CDR1 is SGHVS, CDR2 FNYEAQ. This CDR3 is 16 amino acids long. The V segment lost 4 bases and the J segment 4 bases; nucleotides outside the gene matches: 4. Caucasian adults residing in Nashville, Tennessee made up all the donors. This clone was recorded only once. Its antigen remains unidentified. Data came from immunoSEQ multiplex PCR; TCRdb stores just in-frame clones and leaves some out. The data show more than 2,000,000 clones, 80% to 95% seen once. The TCR comes from a man between 18 and 35 years old in good health. Some clones in this sample may be carry-over from other donors' samples. The V call is TRBV7-6, the J call TRBJ2-3; 14 bases are shared with TRBD2. Sequenced input: naive CD4+ T cells from PBMCs. Subset indicated: CD45RA+ positively selected. In DNA form, the CDR3 reads TGTGCCAGCAGCTCTGGGACTAGCGGGAGCTCAGATACGCAGTATTTT. Its translation is CASSSGTSGSSDTQYF.